This T cell receptor (beta chain) was captured in a study of identical twins. This clonotype was recorded a few times. Germline trimming cut 7 bases from V and 3 bases from J; bases unmatched to any gene: 8. The CDR3 totals 14 residues. Germline values: CDR1 SGHTA, CDR2 FQGNSA. TCRdb reprocessed the 5' RACE reads with MiXCR, giving one entry per CDR3 protein. The sample has 350,000 or so distinct CDR3 sequences; around 9.7% are singletons. The source material was naive T cells sorted from blood. This chain joins TRBV7-2 and TRBJ2-7, with TRBD2 identical over 8 bases. This sequence originates from a woman aged 50 to 60 in good health. CDR3 protein: CASTPRLAIYEQYF. Written as DNA, the CDR3 is TGTGCCAGCACCCCGCGACTAGCGATCTACGAGCAGTACTTC.